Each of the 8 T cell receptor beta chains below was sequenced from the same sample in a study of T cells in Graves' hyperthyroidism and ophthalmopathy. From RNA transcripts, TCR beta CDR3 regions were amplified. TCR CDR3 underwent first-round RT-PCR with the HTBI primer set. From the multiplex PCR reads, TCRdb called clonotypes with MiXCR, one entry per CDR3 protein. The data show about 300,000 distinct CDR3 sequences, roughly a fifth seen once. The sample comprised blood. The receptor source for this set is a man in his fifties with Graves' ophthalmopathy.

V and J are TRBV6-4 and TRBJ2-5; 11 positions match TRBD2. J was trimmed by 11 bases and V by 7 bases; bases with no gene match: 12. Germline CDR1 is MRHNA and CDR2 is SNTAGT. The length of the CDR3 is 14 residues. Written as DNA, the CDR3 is TGTGCCAGCAACAACCTAGCGGGAGGCCCCTTACAGTACTTC. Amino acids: CASNNLAGGPLQYF.

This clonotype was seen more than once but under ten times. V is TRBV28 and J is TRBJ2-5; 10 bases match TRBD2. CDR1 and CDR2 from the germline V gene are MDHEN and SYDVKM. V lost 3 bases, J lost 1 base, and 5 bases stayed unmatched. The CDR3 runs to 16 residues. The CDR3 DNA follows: TGTGCCAGCAGTTTCGTGACTAGCGGGTTCCAAGAGACCCAGTACTTC. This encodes CASSFVTSGFQETQYF.

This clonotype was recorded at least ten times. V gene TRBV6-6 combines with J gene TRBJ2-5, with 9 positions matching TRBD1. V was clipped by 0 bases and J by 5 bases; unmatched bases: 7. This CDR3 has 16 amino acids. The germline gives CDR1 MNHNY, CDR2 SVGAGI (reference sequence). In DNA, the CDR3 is TGTGCCAGCAGTTACTCGACAGGGGGTGCGGGGGAGACCCAGTACTTC. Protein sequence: CASSYSTGGAGETQYF.

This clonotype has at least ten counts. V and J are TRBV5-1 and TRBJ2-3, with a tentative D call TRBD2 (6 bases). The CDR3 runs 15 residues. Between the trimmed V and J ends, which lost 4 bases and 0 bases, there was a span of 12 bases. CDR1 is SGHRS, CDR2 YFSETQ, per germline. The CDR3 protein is CASSAGGTSTDTQYF. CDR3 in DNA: TGCGCCAGCAGCGCGGGCGGGACTAGCACAGATACGCAGTATTTT. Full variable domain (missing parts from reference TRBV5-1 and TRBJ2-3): KAGVTQTPRYLIKTRGQQVTLSCSPISGHRSVSWYQQTPGQGLQFLFEYFSETQRNKGNFPGRFSGRQFSNSRSEMNVSTLELGDSALYLCASSAGGTSTDTQYFGPGTRLTVL.

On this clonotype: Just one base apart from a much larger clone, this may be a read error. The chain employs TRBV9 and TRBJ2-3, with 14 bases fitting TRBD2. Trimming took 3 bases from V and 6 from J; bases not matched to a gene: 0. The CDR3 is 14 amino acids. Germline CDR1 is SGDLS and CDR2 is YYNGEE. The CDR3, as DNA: TGTGCCAGCAGCGGACTAGCGGGAGGGGATACGCAGTATTTT. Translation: CASSGLAGGDTQYF.

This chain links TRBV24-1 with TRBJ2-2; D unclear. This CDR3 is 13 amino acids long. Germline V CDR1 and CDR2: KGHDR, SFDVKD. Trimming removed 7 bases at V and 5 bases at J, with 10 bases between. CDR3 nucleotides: TGTGCCACCAGCCTCGAGGTTACCGGGGAGCTGTTTTTT. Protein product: CATSLEVTGELFF.

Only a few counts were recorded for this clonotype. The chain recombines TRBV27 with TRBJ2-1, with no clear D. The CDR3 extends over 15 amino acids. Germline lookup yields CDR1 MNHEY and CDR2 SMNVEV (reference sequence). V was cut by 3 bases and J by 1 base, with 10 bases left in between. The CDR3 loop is CASSFGDTSYNEQFF. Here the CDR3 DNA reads TGTGCCAGCAGTTTTGGGGATACTTCCTACAATGAGCAGTTCTTC.

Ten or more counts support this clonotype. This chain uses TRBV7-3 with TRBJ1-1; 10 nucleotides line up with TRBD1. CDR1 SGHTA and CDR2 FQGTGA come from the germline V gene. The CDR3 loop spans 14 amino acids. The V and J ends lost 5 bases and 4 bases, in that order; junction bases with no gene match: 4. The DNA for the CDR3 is TGTGCCAGCAGCCCCGGGACAGGGGCCACTGAAGCTTTCTTT. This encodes CASSPGTGATEAFF.